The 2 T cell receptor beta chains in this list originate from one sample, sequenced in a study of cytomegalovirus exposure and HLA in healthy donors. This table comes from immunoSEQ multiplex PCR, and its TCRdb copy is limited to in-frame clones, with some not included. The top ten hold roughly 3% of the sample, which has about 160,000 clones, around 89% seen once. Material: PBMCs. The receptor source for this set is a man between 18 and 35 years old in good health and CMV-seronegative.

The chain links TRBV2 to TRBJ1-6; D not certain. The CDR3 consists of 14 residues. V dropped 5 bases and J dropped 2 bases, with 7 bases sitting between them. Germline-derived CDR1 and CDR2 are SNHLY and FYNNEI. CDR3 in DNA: TGTGCCAGCAGTATGGGAGCCTATAATTCACCCCTCCACTTT. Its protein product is CASSMGAYNSPLHF.

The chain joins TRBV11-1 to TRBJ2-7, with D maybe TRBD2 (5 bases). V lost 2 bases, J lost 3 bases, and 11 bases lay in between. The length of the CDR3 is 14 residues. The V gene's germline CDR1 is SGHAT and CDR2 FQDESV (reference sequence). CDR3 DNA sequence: TGTGCCAGCAGCTTATACGGGATACGCTACGAGCAGTACTTC. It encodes CASSLYGIRYEQYF. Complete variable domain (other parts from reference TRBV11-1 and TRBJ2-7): EAEVAQSPRYKITEKSQAVAFWCDPISGHATLYWYRQILGQGPELLVQFQDESVVDDSQLPKDRFSAERLKGVDSTLKIQPAELGDSAMYLCASSLYGIRYEQYFGPGTRLTVT.